This is a list of T cell receptor beta chains from one sample in a study of response to subunit inactivated influenza vaccine. TCRdb reanalysed the RT-PCR reads using MiXCR and keeps one entry per CDR3 protein. The sample carries a few hundred thousand distinct CDR3 sequences, 20% to 25% recorded once. The sequencing used PBMCs from blood, collected less than 22 months after vaccination. These receptors came from a man between 50 and 69 years old who received an inactivated influenza vaccine. The CDR3 runs from the conserved cysteine through the conserved F or W. D genes are given only for firm matches. Clone sizes are given selectively: once, few, many, or a class where the clone is expanded.

CASSFGPHNEQFF	TGTGCCAGCTCATTTGGTCCCCACAATGAGCAGTTCTTC	TRBJ2-1	.	few	TRBV18
CSAMGLVLASTDTQYF	TGCAGTGCAATGGGACTAGTGCTTGCTAGCACAGATACGCAGTATTTT	TRBJ2-3	TRBD2	few	TRBV20-1
CSAGGLAGSTDTQYF	TGCAGTGCTGGGGGACTAGCGGGAAGCACAGATACGCAGTATTTT	TRBJ2-3	TRBD2	.	TRBV20-1
CASSPGLAVQDTQYF	TGTGCCAGCAGCCCGGGACTAGCGGTGCAAGATACGCAGTATTTT	TRBJ2-3	TRBD2	.	TRBV3-1
CASSRGQGDEKLFF	TGTGCCAGCAGCCGGGGACAGGGAGATGAAAAACTGTTTTTT	TRBJ1-4	TRBD1	few	TRBV3-1
CASSQDLVRGGEKLFF	TGTGCCAGCAGCCAAGATCTAGTCAGGGGCGGCGAAAAACTGTTTTTT	TRBJ1-4	.	.	TRBV3-1
CASSPSSGRRDTQYF	TGTGCCAGCTCACCATCTAGCGGGAGGAGAGATACGCAGTATTTT	TRBJ2-3	TRBD2	few	TRBV18
CASSLINNQPQHF	TGTGCCAGCAGCTTAATCAACAATCAGCCCCAGCATTTT	TRBJ1-5	.	many	TRBV7-2
CASSLGEGADTEAFF	TGTGCCAGCAGCTTAGGGGAGGGGGCAGATACTGAAGCTTTCTTT	TRBJ1-1	TRBD1	few	TRBV7-9
CASSLGGRARNQPQHF	TGTGCCAGCAGTTTAGGGGGGAGGGCGAGGAATCAGCCCCAGCATTTT	TRBJ1-5	.	many	TRBV12-3/TRBV12-4
CASSFGGHPNQPQHF	TGTGCCAGCAGTTTCGGGGGGCACCCCAATCAGCCCCAGCATTTT	TRBJ1-5	.	few	TRBV28
CAIREGSEQFF	TGTGCCATCAGGGAAGGGTCTGAGCAGTTCTTC	TRBJ2-1	.	.	TRBV10-3
CASSWGLDRGQGYTF	TGCGCCAGCAGCTGGGGATTGGACAGGGGTCAAGGCTACACCTTC	TRBJ1-2	TRBD1	.	TRBV5-1
CASSVVTPGELFF	TGTGCCAGCAGCGTAGTTACACCCGGGGAGCTGTTTTTT	TRBJ2-2	.	few	TRBV9
CASSTRDRTSATNEKLFF	TGCGCCAGCAGCACCCGGGACAGGACCTCGGCAACTAATGAAAAACTGTTTTTT	TRBJ1-4	TRBD1	few	TRBV5-1
CASSLGLPRGVNSPLHF	TGTGCCAGCAGTTTAGGCTTGCCCAGGGGAGTTAATTCACCCCTCCACTTT	TRBJ1-6	.	.	TRBV27
CASSTPGKGRAFF	TGTGCCAGCAGTACCCCCGGGAAGGGACGAGCTTTCTTT	TRBJ1-1	.	.	TRBV25-1
CSVVNWGGDTQYF	TGCAGCGTTGTTAATTGGGGAGGGGATACGCAGTATTTT	TRBJ2-3	TRBD2	.	TRBV29-1
CASSRPGVGGHEQFF	TGTGCCAGCAGCCGCCCGGGGGTTGGGGGTCATGAGCAGTTCTTC	TRBJ2-1	.	.	TRBV7-8
CASSSRDEQYF	TGTGCCAGCAGTTCGAGGGACGAGCAGTACTTC	TRBJ2-7	.	.	TRBV12-3/TRBV12-4
CASSPWDRLSNEKLFF	TGTGCCAGCAGTCCCTGGGACCGGTTGTCTAATGAAAAACTGTTTTTT	TRBJ1-4	.	many	TRBV27
CASSFVQGPGHYGYTF	TGTGCCAGCAGTTTCGTACAGGGGCCGGGCCACTATGGCTACACCTTC	TRBJ1-2	TRBD1	few	TRBV27
CASMGLATNEKLFF	TGTGCCAGCATGGGGCTTGCAACTAATGAAAAACTGTTTTTT	TRBJ1-4	.	.	TRBV6-1
CASSLLGGGTNEQYF	TGTGCCAGCAGTTTACTGGGCGGGGGCACTAACGAGCAGTACTTC	TRBJ2-7	.	.	TRBV12-3/TRBV12-4
CASRGNTQYF	TGTGCCAGCAGGGGAAATACGCAGTATTTT	TRBJ2-3	.	.	TRBV2
CASSVDPTNEKLFF	TGTGCCAGCAGCGTGGACCCAACTAATGAAAAACTGTTTTTT	TRBJ1-4	.	few	TRBV7-2
CSVDVHAFAGAGEQFF	TGCAGCGTCGACGTTCACGCTTTTGCGGGAGCGGGTGAGCAGTTCTTC	TRBJ2-1	TRBD2	.	TRBV29-1
CSASPMPGIGLGNQPQHF	TGCAGTGCTAGCCCCATGCCGGGAATCGGGCTGGGCAATCAGCCCCAGCATTTT	TRBJ1-5	.	.	TRBV20-1
CASSYGGANYGYTF	TGTGCCAGCAGTTACGGAGGAGCTAACTATGGCTACACCTTC	TRBJ1-2	.	.	TRBV28
CASRVGLAGGLETQYF	TGTGCCAGCAGAGTCGGACTAGCGGGGGGGCTCGAGACCCAGTACTTC	TRBJ2-5	TRBD2	.	TRBV2
CASNLDKVRNQPQHF	TGTGCCAGCAATCTGGACAAGGTACGAAATCAGCCCCAGCATTTT	TRBJ1-5	.	.	TRBV2
CASSSGTGYTEAFF	TGTGCCAGCAGCTCCGGGACAGGGTACACTGAAGCTTTCTTT	TRBJ1-1	TRBD1	many	TRBV7-9
CASSPLFGTDTQYF	TGTGCCAGCAGCCCCCTCTTCGGAACAGATACGCAGTATTTT	TRBJ2-3	.	.	TRBV7-9
CASRKQGYGQGNQPQHF	TGTGCCAGCAGGAAACAGGGGTACGGACAGGGCAATCAGCCCCAGCATTTT	TRBJ1-5	TRBD1	.	TRBV6-2/TRBV6-3
CASSLRKETQYF	TGTGCCAGCAGCTTGCGGAAAGAGACCCAGTACTTC	TRBJ2-5	.	few	TRBV11-2
CASSLASSDTQYF	TGTGCCAGCAGTTTAGCTAGCTCAGATACGCAGTATTTT	TRBJ2-3	.	few	TRBV12-3/TRBV12-4
CASSSGVREQYF	TGTGCCAGCAGCTCGGGCGTACGAGAGCAGTACTTC	TRBJ2-7	.	.	TRBV28
CASSQADREAFF	TGTGCCAGCAGCCAGGCCGACAGGGAAGCTTTCTTT	TRBJ1-1	.	.	TRBV3-1
CASSLEVAGELFF	TGCGCCAGCAGCTTGGAAGTGGCCGGGGAGCTGTTTTTT	TRBJ2-2	.	.	TRBV5-1
CSVEVRREKLFF	TGCAGCGTTGAAGTTAGAAGGGAAAAACTGTTTTTT	TRBJ1-4	.	.	TRBV29-1
CSARGTSGRKNEQFF	TGCAGTGCTAGAGGGACTAGCGGGAGGAAAAATGAGCAGTTCTTC	TRBJ2-1	TRBD2	.	TRBV20-1
CASSLGRAGVNEQFF	TGTGCCAGCAGCTTGGGGAGAGCGGGAGTCAATGAGCAGTTCTTC	TRBJ2-1	TRBD2	.	TRBV7-2
CASSQDYGETQYF	TGCGCCAGCAGCCAAGATTACGGCGAGACCCAGTACTTC	TRBJ2-5	.	.	TRBV4-3
CRVSTGEANYGYTF	TGCAGGGTTTCTACAGGGGAAGCTAACTATGGCTACACCTTC	TRBJ1-2	TRBD1	few	TRBV20-1
CASSSGQGPDTQYF	TGCGCCAGCAGCTCCGGACAGGGACCAGATACGCAGTATTTT	TRBJ2-3	TRBD1	few	TRBV5-1
CSAGSGQAVNQPQHF	TGCAGTGCCGGCTCCGGACAGGCAGTCAATCAGCCCCAGCATTTT	TRBJ1-5	TRBD1	many	TRBV20-1
CASSPTRGAAKPWPQHF	TGTGCCAGCTCACCTACCCGCGGGGCCGCCAAACCTTGGCCCCAGCATTTT	TRBJ1-5	.	.	TRBV18
CASSLERGNSPLHF	TGTGCCAGCAGCTTAGAAAGGGGTAATTCACCCCTCCACTTT	TRBJ1-6	.	.	TRBV13
CASSPDRVPGNTIYF	TGTGCCAGCAGCCCTGACAGGGTACCTGGAAACACCATATATTTT	TRBJ1-3	TRBD1	few	TRBV7-2
CASSQDGLGTEAFF	TGCGCCAGCAGCCAGGACGGATTAGGGACTGAAGCTTTCTTT	TRBJ1-1	.	few	TRBV5-1
CASSLKGTGKGGYTF	TGTGCCAGCAGCTTGAAGGGCACAGGGAAAGGTGGCTACACCTTC	TRBJ1-2	.	.	TRBV13
CASSQDWAVNSPLHF	TGTGCCAGCAGCCAAGACTGGGCAGTTAATTCACCCCTCCACTTT	TRBJ1-6	.	.	TRBV4-2
CASSLGSRGYYGYTF	TGTGCCAGCAGCCTCGGTTCGAGGGGCTACTATGGCTACACCTTC	TRBJ1-2	.	.	TRBV11-2